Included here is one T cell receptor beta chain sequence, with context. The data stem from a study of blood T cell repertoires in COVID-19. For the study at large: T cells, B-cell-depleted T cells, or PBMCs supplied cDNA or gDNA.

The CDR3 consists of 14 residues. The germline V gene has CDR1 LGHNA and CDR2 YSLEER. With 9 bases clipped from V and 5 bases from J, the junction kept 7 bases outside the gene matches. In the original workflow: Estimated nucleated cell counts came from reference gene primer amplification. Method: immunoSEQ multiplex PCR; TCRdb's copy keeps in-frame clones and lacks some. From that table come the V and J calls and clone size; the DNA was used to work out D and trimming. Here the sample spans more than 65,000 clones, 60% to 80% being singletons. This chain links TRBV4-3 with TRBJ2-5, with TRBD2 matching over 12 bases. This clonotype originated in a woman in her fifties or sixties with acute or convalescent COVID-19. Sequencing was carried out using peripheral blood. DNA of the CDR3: TGCGCCAGTTCCGCAGGACTAGCGGGGGAGACCCAGTACTTC. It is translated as CASSAGLAGETQYF.